Each of the 13 T cell receptor beta chains below was sequenced from the same sample in a study of T cell responses to AZD1222 COVID-19 vaccine. Here immunoSEQ multiplex PCR was the method, and the copy in TCRdb shows in-frame clones only, minus some. The repertoire holds some 150,000 clones, with around 91% as singletons. Sequenced material: peripheral blood, taken on day 0 of AZD1222 vaccination. The receptor source for this set is an adult in good health.

Here the CDR3 reads CASRPTSGAYNEQFF. The CDR3 DNA reads TGCGCCAGCAGACCCACTAGCGGAGCCTACAATGAGCAGTTCTTC. J is TRBJ2-1 and V is TRBV4-1; 8 bases align to TRBD2. The germline gives CDR1 MGHRA, CDR2 YSYEKL. This CDR3 is built from 15 residues. The V segment lost 6 bases and the J segment 2 bases; nucleotides outside the gene matches: 6.

This clone came up once. The J gene is TRBJ2-7, the V gene TRBV28, with D maybe TRBD1 (6 bases). The CDR3 contains 15 residues. V was cut by 2 bases and J by 0 bases, with 11 bases left in between. Germline V lookup: CDR1 MDHEN, CDR2 SYDVKM. The CDR3 DNA reads as TGTGCCAGCAGTTTAGTAGGGGGACACTCCTACGAGCAGTACTTC. Protein sequence: CASSLVGGHSYEQYF.

This rearrangement joins TRBV7-6 to TRBJ2-6, with TRBD1 identical over 12 bases. CDR3 length: 18 amino acids. With 5 bases clipped from V and 0 bases from J, the junction kept 5 bases outside the gene matches. CDR1 SGHVS and CDR2 FNYEAQ come from the germline V gene. CDR3 DNA: TGTGCCAGCAGCCTTGGGACAGGGGGCCGCTCTGGGGCCAACGTCCTGACTTTC. This codes for CASSLGTGGRSGANVLTF.

The V call is TRBV7-9, the J call TRBJ2-7; D not resolved. Trimming left V 4 bases short and J 0 bases short, with 13 bases between. The CDR3 runs 15 residues. Germline V lookup: CDR1 SEHNR, CDR2 FQNEAQ (reference sequence). CDR3 in DNA: TGTGCCAGCAGCTCTCCCCCAGGCCGCTCCTACGAGCAGTACTTC. This sequence encodes CASSSPPGRSYEQYF.

The V call is TRBV6-6, the J call TRBJ1-5, with D uncertain. This CDR3 has 14 amino acids. Trimming shortened V by 5 bases and J by 0 bases, and 8 bases separated the two germline ends. Per germline, CDR1 MNHNY and CDR2 SVGAGI (reference sequence). The CDR3 region is CASSRDGSNQPQHF. The DNA for the CDR3 is TGTGCCAGCAGTCGCGACGGTAGCAATCAGCCCCAGCATTTT.

The genes are TRBV15 and TRBJ2-5, with 7 positions matching TRBD2. This CDR3 has 15 amino acids. V was clipped by 5 bases and J by 1 base; unmatched bases: 7. Germline V lookup: CDR1 LNHNV, CDR2 YYDKDF (reference sequence). The CDR3 is CATSLPGGLQETQYF. In DNA form, the CDR3 reads TGTGCCACCAGCCTGCCGGGGGGTCTCCAAGAGACCCAGTACTTC.

The gene calls are TRBV5-1 and TRBJ2-2, with 7 nucleotides matching TRBD1. Germline V lookup: CDR1 SGHRS, CDR2 YFSETQ. The CDR3 covers 15 residues. V lost 4 bases, J lost 1 base, and 4 bases stayed unmatched. CDR3: CASSQRQGNTGELFF. CDR3 DNA: TGCGCCAGCAGCCAAAGACAGGGGAACACCGGGGAGCTGTTTTTT.

CDR3 amino acids: CASSLVALGTRGVPTGELFF. CDR3 DNA: TGTGCCAGTAGTCTGGTCGCACTTGGCACTCGGGGGGTCCCCACCGGGGAGCTGTTTTTT. The J gene is TRBJ2-2, the V gene TRBV19, with TRBD2 matching 7 bases. This CDR3 has 20 residues. Per germline, CDR1 LNHDA and CDR2 SQIVND (reference sequence). Trimming cost V 5 bases and J 4 bases; bases outside gene matches: 22. The full variable domain, rest sourced from reference TRBV19 and TRBJ2-2, is DGGITQSPKYLFRKEGQNVTLSCEQNLNHDAMYWYRQDPGQGLRLIYYSQIVNDFQKGDIAEGYSVSREKKESFPLTVTSAQKNPTAFYLCASSLVALGTRGVPTGELFFGEGSRLTVL.

V gene TRBV5-1 combines with J gene TRBJ1-1; D might be TRBD1 (5 bases). The CDR3 runs to 14 residues. The germline V and J ends were trimmed by 2 bases and 6 bases, with 14 bases remaining between them. Germline assignment: CDR1 SGHRS and CDR2 YFSETQ. As DNA, the CDR3 is TGCGCCAGCAGCTTTAGGTTGCAGGGATCTGAAGCTTTCTTT. Translation gives CASSFRLQGSEAFF.

This chain joins TRBV5-4 and TRBJ2-3; D may be TRBD2 (5 bases). The CDR3 is 14 amino acids. CDR1 SGHNT and CDR2 YYREEE come from the germline V gene (reference sequence). V shed 0 bases and J shed 3 bases, with 8 bases lying between them. The CDR3 here is CASSLDPGTDTQYF. The CDR3 nucleotides are TGTGCCAGCAGCTTGGATCCGGGAACAGATACGCAGTATTTT.

This clone was seen only a few times. The CDR3 nucleotides are TGTGCCAGCTCAAATGCCGGGACTCAGACCTACGAGCAGTACTTC. It encodes CASSNAGTQTYEQYF. V gene TRBV6-5 combines with J gene TRBJ2-7; the D gene is possibly TRBD2 (6 bases). The V end was cut by 8 bases, the J end by 2 bases, with 19 bases between. Germline lookup yields CDR1 MNHEY and CDR2 SVGAGI. This CDR3 comprises 15 residues.

The CDR3: CASSLRLGSYNEQFF. For the CDR3, the DNA is TGTGCCAGCTCATTACGTTTGGGTTCCTACAATGAGCAGTTCTTC. The chain couples TRBV6-4 to TRBJ2-1; D unclear. Germline V lookup: CDR1 MRHNA, CDR2 SNTAGT. The CDR3 runs to 15 residues. The V end was cut by 8 bases, the J end by 1 base, with 15 bases between.

V gene TRBV2 combines with J gene TRBJ1-3; a weak D match, TRBD1 (6 bases). The CDR3 has 16 amino acids. The V end was cut by 7 bases, the J end by 4 bases, with 20 bases between. The germline gives CDR1 SNHLY, CDR2 FYNNEI. DNA of the CDR3: TGTGCCAGCAAAAACCCTTTAGGGGGAAAAGGAAACACCATATATTTT. It is translated as CASKNPLGGKGNTIYF.